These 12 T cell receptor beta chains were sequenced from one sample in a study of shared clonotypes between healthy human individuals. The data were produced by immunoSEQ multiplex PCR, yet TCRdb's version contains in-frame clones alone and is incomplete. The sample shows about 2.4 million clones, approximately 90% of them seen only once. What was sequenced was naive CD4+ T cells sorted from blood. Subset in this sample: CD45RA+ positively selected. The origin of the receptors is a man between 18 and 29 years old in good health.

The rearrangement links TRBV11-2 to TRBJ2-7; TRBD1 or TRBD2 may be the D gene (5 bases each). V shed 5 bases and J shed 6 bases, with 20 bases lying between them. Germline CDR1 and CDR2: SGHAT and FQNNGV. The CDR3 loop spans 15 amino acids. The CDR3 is CASSPLKSGAGEQYF. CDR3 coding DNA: TGTGCCAGCAGCCCCCTAAAATCCGGGGCCGGCGAGCAGTACTTC.

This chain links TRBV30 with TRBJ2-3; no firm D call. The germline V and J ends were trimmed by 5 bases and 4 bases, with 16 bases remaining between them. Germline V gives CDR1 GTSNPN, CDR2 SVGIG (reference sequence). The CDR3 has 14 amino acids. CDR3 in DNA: TGTGCCTGGGGTTGGGGAAAATTGGCAGATACGCAGTATTTT. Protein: CAWGWGKLADTQYF.

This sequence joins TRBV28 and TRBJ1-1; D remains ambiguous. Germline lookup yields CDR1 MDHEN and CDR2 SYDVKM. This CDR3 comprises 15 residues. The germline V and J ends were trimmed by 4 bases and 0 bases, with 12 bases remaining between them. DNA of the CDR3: TGTGCCAGCAGTTCCCCTTACGGATTGAACACTGAAGCTTTCTTT. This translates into CASSSPYGLNTEAFF.

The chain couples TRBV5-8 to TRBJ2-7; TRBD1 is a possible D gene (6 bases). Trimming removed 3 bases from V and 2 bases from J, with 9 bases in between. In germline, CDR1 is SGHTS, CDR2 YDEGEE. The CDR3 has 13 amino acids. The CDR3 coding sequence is TGTGCCAGCAGCTCTGGACAGCCCTACGAGCAGTACTTC. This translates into CASSSGQPYEQYF.

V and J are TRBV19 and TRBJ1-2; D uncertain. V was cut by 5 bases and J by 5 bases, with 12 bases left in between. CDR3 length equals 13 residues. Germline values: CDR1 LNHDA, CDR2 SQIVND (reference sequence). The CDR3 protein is CASSLPGLYGYTF. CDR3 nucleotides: TGTGCCAGTAGTTTACCGGGTCTATATGGCTACACCTTC.

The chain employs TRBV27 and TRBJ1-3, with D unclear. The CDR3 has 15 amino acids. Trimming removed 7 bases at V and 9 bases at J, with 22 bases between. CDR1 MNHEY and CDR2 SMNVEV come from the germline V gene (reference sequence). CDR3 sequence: CASNPIFPNPSTIYF. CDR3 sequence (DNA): TGTGCCAGCAACCCAATCTTCCCCAACCCCTCCACCATATATTTT.

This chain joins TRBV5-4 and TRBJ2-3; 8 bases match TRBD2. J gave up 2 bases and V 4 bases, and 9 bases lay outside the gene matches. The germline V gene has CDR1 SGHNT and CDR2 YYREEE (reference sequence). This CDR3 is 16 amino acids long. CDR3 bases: TGTGCCAGCAGCCGGGGGGCGGGAGGTCCCACAGATACGCAGTATTTT. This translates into CASSRGAGGPTDTQYF. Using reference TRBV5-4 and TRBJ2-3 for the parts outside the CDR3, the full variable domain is ETGVTQSPTHLIKTRGQQVTLRCSSQSGHNTVSWYQQALGQGPQFIFQYYREEENGRGNFPPRFSGLQFPNYSSELNVNALELDDSALYLCASSRGAGGPTDTQYFGPGTRLTVL.

CDR3 in amino acids: CAIGRTNTEAFF. CDR3 in DNA: TGTGCCATCGGCAGGACCAACACTGAAGCTTTCTTT. The chain carries TRBV10-3 and TRBJ1-1; D not resolved. The CDR3 sequence is 12 residues long. The germline gives CDR1 ENHRY, CDR2 SYGVKD. Trimming removed 8 bases from V and 2 bases from J, with 9 bases in between.

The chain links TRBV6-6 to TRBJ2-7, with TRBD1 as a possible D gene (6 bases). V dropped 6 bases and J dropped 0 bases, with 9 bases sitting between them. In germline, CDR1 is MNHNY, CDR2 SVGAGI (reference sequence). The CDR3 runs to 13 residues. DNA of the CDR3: TGTGCCAGCAGCAAGGACAGCTCCTACGAGCAGTACTTC. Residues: CASSKDSSYEQYF.

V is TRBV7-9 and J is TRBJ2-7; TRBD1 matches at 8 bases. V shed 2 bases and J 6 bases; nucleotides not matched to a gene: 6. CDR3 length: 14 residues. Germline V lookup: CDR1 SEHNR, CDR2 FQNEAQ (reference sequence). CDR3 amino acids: CASSLQGAKGEQYF. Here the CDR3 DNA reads TGTGCCAGCAGCTTACAGGGGGCGAAGGGCGAGCAGTACTTC. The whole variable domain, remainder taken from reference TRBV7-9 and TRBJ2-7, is DTGVSQNPRHKITKRGQNVTFRCDPISEHNRLYWYRQTLGQGPEFLTYFQNEAQLEKSRLLSDRFSAERPKGSFSTLEIQRTEQGDSAMYLCASSLQGAKGEQYFGPGTRLTVT.

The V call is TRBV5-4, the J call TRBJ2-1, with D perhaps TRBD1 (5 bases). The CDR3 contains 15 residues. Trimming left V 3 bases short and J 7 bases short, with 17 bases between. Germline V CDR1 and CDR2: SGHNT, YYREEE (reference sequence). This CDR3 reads CASSSQSVRVNEQFF. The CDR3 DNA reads TGTGCCAGCAGCTCGCAATCCGTCAGGGTTAATGAGCAGTTCTTC.

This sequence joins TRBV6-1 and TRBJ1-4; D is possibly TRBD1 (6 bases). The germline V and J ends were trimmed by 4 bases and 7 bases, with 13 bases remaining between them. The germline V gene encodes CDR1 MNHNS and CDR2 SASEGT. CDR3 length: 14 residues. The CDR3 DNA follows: TGTGCCAGCAGTGGTCAGGGAGGGGGTGAAAAACTGTTTTTT. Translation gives CASSGQGGGEKLFF.